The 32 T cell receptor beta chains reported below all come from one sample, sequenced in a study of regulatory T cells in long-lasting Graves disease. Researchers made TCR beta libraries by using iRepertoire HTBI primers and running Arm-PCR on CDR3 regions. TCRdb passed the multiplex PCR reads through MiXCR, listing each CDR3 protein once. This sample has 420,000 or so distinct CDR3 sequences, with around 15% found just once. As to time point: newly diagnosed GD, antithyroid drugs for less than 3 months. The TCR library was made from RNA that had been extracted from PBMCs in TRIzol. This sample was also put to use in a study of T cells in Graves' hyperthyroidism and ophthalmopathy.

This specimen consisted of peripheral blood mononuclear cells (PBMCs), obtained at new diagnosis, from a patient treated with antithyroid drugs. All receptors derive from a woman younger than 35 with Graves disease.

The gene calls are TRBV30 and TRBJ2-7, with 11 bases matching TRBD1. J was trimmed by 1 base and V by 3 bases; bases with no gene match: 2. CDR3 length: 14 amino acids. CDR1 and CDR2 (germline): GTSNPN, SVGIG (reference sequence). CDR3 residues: CAWRGQGGSYEQYF. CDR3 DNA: TGTGCCTGGAGGGGACAGGGGGGATCCTACGAGCAGTACTTC.

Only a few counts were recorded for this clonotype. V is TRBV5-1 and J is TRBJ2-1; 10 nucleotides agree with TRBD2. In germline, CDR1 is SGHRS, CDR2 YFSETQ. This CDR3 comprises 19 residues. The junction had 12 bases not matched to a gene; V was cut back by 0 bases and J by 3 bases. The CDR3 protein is CASSLALRVLAGNYNEQFF. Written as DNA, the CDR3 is TGCGCCAGCAGCTTGGCCTTAAGGGTACTAGCGGGAAACTACAATGAGCAGTTCTTC.

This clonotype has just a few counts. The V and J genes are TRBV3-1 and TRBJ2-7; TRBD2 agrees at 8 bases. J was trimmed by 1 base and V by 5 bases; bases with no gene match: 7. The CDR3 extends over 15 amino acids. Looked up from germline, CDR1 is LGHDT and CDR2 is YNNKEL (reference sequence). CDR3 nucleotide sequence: TGTGCCAGCAGCGCCGGGACTAGAGATTCCTACGAGCAGTACTTC. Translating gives CASSAGTRDSYEQYF.

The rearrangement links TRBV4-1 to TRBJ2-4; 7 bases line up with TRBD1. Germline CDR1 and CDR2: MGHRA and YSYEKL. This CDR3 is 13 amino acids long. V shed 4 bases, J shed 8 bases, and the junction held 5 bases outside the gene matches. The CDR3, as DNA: TGCGCCAGCAGCCGAAACAGGGGAGACATTCAGTACTTC. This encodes CASSRNRGDIQYF.

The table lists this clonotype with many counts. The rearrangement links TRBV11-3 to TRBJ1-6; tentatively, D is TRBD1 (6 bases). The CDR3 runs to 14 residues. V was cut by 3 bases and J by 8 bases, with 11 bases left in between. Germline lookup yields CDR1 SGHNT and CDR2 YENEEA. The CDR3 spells CASSFRGAYSPLHF. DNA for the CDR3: TGTGCCAGCAGCTTCAGGGGAGCGTATTCACCCCTCCACTTT.

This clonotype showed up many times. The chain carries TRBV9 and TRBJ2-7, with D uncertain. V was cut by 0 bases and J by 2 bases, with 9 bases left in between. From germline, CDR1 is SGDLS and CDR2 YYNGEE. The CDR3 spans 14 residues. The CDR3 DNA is TGTGCCAGCAGCGTAGTCGAAACTACCTACGAGCAGTACTTC. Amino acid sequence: CASSVVETTYEQYF.

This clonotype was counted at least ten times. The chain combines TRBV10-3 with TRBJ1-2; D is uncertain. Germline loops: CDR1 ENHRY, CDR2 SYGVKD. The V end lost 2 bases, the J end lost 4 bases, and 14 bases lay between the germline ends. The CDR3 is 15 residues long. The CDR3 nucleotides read TGTGCCATCAGTGAGGAAACTCGCCAATCCTATGGCTACACCTTC. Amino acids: CAISEETRQSYGYTF.

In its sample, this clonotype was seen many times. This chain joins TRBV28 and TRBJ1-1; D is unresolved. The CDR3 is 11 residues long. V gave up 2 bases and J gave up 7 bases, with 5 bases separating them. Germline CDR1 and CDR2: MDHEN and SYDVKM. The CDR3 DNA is TGTGCCAGCAGTTTACCCCATGAAGCTTTCTTT. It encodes CASSLPHEAFF.

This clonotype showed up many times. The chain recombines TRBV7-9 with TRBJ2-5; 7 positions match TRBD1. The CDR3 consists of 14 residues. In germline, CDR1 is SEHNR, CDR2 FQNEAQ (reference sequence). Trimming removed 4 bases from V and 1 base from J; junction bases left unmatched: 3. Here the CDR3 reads CASSWWDSQETQYF. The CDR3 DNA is TGTGCCAGCAGCTGGTGGGACAGCCAAGAGACCCAGTACTTC. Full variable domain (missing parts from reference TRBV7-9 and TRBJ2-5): DTGVSQNPRHKITKRGQNVTFRCDPISEHNRLYWYRQTLGQGPEFLTYFQNEAQLEKSRLLSDRFSAERPKGSFSTLEIQRTEQGDSAMYLCASSWWDSQETQYFGPGTRLLVL.

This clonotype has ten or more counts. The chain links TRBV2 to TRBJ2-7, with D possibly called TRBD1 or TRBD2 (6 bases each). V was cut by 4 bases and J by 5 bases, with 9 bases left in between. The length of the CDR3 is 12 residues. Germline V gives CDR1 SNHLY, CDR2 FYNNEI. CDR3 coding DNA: TGTGCCAGCAGTGCGGAGGGGGACGAGCAGTACTTC. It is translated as CASSAEGDEQYF.

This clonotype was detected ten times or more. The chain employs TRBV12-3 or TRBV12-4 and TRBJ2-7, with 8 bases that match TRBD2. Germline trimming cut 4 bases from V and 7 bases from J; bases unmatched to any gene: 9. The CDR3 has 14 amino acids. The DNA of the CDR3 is TGTGCCAGCAGTTACCGGGAGGGCCGGAGGGAGCAGTACTTC. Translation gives CASSYREGRREQYF.

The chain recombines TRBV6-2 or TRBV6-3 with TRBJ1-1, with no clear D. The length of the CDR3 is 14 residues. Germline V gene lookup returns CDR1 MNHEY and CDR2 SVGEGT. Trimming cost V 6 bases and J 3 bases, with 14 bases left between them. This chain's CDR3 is CASRRLGGDTEAFF. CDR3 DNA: TGTGCCAGCAGACGCCTGGGAGGAGACACTGAAGCTTTCTTT.

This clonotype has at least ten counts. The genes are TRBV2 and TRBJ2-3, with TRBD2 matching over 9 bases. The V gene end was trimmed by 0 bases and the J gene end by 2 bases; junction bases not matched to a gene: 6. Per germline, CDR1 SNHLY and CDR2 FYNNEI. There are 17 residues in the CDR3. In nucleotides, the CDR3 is TGTGCCAGCAGTGAAGCATCGCTAGCGGGAATCACAGATACGCAGTATTTT. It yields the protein CASSEASLAGITDTQYF. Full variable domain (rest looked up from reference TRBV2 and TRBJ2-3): EPEVTQTPSHQVTQMGQEVILRCVPISNHLYFYWYRQILGQKVEFLVSFYNNEISEKSEIFDDQFSVERPDGSNFTLKIRSTKLEDSAMYFCASSEASLAGITDTQYFGPGTRLTVL.

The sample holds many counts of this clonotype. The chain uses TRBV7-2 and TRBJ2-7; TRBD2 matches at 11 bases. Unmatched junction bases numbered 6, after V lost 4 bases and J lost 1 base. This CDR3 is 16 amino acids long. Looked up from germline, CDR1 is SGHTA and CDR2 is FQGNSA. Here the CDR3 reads CASSYWGTSGSYEQYF. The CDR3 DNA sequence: TGTGCCAGCAGCTATTGGGGGACTAGCGGTTCCTACGAGCAGTACTTC.

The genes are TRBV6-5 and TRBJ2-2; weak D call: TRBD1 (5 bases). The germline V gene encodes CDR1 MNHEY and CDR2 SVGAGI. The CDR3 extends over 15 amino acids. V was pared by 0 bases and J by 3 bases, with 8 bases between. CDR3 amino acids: CASSYSQGYTGELFF. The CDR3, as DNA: TGTGCCAGCAGTTACTCGCAGGGTTACACCGGGGAGCTGTTTTTT.

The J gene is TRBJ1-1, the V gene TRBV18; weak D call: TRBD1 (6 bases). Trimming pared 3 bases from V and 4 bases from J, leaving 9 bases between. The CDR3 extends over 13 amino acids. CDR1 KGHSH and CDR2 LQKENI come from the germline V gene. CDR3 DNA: TGTGCCAGCTCACCGGAGGGGGGCACTGAAGCTTTCTTT. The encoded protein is CASSPEGGTEAFF.

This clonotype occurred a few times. The CDR3 is CSTKKPPGSLSEKLFF. The DNA of the CDR3 is TGCAGTACCAAAAAACCACCCGGGAGTTTGAGTGAAAAACTGTTTTTT. The chain links TRBV20-1 to TRBJ1-4; D is uncertain. The CDR3 spans 16 residues. The V end lost 8 bases, the J end lost 7 bases, and 26 bases lay between the germline ends. Germline CDR1 is DFQATT and CDR2 is SNEGSKA (reference sequence).

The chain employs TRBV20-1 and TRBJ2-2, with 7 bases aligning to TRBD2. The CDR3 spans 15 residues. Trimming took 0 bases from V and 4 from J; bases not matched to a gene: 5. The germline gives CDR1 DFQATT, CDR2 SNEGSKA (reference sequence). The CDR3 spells CSAREGGRGTGELFF. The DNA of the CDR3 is TGCAGTGCTAGAGAAGGCGGGAGAGGCACCGGGGAGCTGTTTTTT.

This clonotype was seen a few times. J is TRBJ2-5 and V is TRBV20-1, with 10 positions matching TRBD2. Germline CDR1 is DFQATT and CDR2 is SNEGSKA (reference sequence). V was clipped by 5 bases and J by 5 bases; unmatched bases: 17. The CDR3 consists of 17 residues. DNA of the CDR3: TGCAGTGCTCGTTCAAAAGGGGTAGCGGGAGGTCGGGAGACCCAGTACTTC. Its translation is CSARSKGVAGGRETQYF.

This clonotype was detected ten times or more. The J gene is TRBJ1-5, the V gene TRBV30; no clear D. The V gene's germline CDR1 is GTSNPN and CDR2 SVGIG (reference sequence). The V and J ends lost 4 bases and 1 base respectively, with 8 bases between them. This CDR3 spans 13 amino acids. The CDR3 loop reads CAWTEDSNQPQHF. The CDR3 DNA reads TGTGCCTGGACTGAGGACAGCAATCAGCCCCAGCATTTT.

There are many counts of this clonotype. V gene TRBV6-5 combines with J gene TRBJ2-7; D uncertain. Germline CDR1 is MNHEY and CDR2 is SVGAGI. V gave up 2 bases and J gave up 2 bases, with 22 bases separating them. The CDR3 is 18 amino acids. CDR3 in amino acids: CASSYPSGAGGRAYEQYF. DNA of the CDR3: TGTGCCAGCAGTTACCCGTCGGGCGCCGGCGGAAGGGCCTACGAGCAGTACTTC.

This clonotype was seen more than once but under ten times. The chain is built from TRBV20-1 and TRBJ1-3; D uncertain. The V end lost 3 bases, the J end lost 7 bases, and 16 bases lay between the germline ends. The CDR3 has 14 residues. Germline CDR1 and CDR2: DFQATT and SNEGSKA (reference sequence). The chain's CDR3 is CSASRSETGNTIYF. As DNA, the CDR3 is TGCAGTGCTAGCCGATCGGAAACCGGGAACACCATATATTTT.

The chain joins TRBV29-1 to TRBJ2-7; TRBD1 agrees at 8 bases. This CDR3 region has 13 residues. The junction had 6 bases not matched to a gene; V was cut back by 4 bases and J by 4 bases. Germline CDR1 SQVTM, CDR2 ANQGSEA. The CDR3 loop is CSVVWTGLYEQYF. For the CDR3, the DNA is TGCAGCGTTGTCTGGACAGGGCTTTACGAGCAGTACTTC.

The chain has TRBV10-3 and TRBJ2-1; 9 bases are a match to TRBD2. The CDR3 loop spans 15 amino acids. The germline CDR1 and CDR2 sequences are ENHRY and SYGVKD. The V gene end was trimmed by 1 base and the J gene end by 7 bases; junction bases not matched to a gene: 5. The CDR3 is CAISELAGVSNEQFF. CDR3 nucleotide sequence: TGTGCCATCAGTGAGTTAGCGGGAGTAAGTAATGAGCAGTTCTTC.

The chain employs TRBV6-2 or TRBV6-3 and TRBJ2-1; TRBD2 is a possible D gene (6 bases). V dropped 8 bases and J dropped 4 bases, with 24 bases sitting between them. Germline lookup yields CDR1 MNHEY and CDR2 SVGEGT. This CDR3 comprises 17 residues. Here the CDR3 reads CASDLGPRERRYNEQFF. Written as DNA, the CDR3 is TGTGCCAGCGATCTTGGCCCTCGGGAGAGGCGATACAATGAGCAGTTCTTC.

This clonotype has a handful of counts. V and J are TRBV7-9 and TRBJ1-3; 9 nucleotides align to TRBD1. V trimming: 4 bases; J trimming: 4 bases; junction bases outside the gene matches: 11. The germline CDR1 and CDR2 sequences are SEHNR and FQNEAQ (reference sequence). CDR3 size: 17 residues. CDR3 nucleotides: TGTGCCAGCAGCTCACCCCTTTCGACAGGGGGAGGAAACACCATATATTTT. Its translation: CASSSPLSTGGGNTIYF.

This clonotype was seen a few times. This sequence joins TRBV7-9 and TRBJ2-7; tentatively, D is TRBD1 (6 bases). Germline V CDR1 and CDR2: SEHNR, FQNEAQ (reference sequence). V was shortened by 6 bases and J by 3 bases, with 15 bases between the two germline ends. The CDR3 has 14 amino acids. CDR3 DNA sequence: TGTGCCAGCAGTCCTAACCTAGGGGGCTACGAGCAGTACTTC. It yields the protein CASSPNLGGYEQYF.

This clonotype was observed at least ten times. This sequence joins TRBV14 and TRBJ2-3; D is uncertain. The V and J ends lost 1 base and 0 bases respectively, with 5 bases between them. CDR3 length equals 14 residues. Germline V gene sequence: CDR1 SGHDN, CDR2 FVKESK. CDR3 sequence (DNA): TGTGCCAGCAGCCAAGCCTTCAGCACAGATACGCAGTATTTT. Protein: CASSQAFSTDTQYF.

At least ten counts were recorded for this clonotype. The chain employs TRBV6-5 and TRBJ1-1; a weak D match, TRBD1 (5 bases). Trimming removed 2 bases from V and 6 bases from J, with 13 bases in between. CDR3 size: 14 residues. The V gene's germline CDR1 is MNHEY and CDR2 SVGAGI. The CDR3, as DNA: TGTGCCAGCAGTTACCTCGGGACGTCTTCTGAAGCTTTCTTT. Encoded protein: CASSYLGTSSEAFF.

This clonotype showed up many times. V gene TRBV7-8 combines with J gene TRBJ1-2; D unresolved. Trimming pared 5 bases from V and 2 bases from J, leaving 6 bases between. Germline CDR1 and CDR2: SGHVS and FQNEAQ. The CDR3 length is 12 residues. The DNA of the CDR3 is TGTGCCAGCAGCGTGGACAACTATGGCTACACCTTC. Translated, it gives CASSVDNYGYTF.

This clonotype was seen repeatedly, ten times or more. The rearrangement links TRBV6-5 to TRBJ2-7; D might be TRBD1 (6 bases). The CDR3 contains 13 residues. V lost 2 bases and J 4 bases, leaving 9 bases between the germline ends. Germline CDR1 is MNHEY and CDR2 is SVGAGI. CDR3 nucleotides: TGTGCCAGCAGTTACACCGGACAGTACGAGCAGTACTTC. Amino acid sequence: CASSYTGQYEQYF.

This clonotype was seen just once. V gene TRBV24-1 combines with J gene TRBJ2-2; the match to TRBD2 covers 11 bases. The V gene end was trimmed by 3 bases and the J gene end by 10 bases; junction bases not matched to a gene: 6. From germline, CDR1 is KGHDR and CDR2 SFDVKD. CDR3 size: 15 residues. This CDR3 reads CATSDATSGIEELFF. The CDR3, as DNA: TGTGCCACCAGTGATGCGACTAGCGGGATAGAGGAGCTGTTTTTT.